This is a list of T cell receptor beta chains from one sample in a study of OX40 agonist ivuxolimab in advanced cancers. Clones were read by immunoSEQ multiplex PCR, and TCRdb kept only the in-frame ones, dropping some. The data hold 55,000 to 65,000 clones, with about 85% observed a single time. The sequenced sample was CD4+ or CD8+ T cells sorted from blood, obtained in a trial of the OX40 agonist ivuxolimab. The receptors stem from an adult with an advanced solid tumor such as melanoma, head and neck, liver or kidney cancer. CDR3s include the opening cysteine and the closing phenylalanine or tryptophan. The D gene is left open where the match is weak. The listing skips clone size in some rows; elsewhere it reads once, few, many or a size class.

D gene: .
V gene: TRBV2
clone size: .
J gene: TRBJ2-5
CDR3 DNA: TGTGCCAGCGGTAAAGAGGGTGAGGAGACCCAGTACTTC
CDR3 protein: CASGKEGEETQYF

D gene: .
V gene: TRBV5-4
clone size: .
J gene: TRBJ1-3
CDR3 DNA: TGTGCCAGCAGCTTGGGGTACCAGCACTCTGGAAACACCATATATTTT
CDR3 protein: CASSLGYQHSGNTIYF

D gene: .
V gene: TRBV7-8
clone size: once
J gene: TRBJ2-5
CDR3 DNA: TGTGCCAGCAGCTCCAACAGGGGAGGGGGGACCCAGTACTTC
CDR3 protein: CASSSNRGGGTQYF

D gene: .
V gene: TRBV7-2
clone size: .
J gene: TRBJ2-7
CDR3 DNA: TGTGCCAGCAGCATGGGCGGATCCTTGAGCGAGCAGTACTTC
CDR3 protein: CASSMGGSLSEQYF

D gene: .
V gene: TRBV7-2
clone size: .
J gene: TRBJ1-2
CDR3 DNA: TGTGCCAGCAGCCTTGGCCAATACTATGGCTACACCTTC
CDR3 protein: CASSLGQYYGYTF

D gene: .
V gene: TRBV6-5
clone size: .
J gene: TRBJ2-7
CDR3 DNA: TGTGCCAGCAGTTCGAGGGGGGCGGGGGAGCAGTACTTC
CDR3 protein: CASSSRGAGEQYF

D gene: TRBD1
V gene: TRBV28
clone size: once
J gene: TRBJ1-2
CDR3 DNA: TGTGCCAGCAGTTCGGGACAGTTTTATGGCTACACCTTC
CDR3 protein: CASSSGQFYGYTF

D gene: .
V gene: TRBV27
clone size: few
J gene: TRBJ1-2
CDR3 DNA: TGTGCCAGCAGTTTAGACAGGAACTATGGCTACACCTTC
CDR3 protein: CASSLDRNYGYTF

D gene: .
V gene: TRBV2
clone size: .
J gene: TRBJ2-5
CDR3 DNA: TGTGCCAGCAGTGAAGCGCTTAACCAAGAGACCCAGTACTTC
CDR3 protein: CASSEALNQETQYF

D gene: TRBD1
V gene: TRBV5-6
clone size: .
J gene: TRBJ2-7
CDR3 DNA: TGTGCCAGCAGCTCACTCGACCGACAGGGACAAGAGCAGTACTTC
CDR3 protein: CASSSLDRQGQEQYF

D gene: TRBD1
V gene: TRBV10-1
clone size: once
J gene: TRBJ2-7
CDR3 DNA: TGCGCCAGCAGTGGCCAGGGACAGGGGGCCCACGAGCAGTACTTC
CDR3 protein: CASSGQGQGAHEQYF

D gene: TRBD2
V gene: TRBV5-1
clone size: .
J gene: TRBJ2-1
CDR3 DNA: TGCGCCAGCAGCTTGGGGACTAGCGGGGGCGGTGATGAGCAGTTCTTC
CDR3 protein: CASSLGTSGGGDEQFF

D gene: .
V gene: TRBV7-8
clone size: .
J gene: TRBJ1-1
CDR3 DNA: TGTGCCAGCAGCTTAGGGCAATCGAACACTGAAGCTTTCTTT
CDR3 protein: CASSLGQSNTEAFF

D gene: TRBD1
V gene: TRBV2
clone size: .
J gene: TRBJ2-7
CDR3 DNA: TGTGCCAGCAGTTCCGGGACAGGGTTCTACGAGCAGTACTTC
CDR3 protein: CASSSGTGFYEQYF

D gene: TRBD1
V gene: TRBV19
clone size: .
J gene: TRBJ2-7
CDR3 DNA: TGTGCCAGTTCGGACAGGGGGCGTCGCGAGCAGTACTTC
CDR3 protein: CASSDRGRREQYF

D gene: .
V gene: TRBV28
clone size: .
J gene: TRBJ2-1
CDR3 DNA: TGTGCCGGAGGGGCAGCCCGAGGGAATGAGCAGTTCTTC
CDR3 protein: CAGGAARGNEQFF

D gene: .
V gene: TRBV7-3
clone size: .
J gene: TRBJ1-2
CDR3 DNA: TGTGCCAGCAGCTCGGGACCGGGCTATGGCTACACCTTC
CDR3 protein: CASSSGPGYGYTF

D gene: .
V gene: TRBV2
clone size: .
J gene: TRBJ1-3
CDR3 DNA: TGTGCCAGCATTGAGGCAGCTCGCTCTGGAAACACCATATATTTT
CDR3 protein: CASIEAARSGNTIYF

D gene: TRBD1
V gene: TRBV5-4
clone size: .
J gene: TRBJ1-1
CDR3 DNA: TGTGCCAGCAGCTTGGCCTCGAGGGACAGTGAAGCTTTCTTT
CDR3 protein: CASSLASRDSEAFF

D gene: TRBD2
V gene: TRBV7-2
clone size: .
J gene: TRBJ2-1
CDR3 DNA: TGTGCCAGCAGGTACACTAGCGGGGCTTACAATGAGCAGTTCTTC
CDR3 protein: CASRYTSGAYNEQFF